This T cell receptor beta chain derives from a study of post-analysis software for immune sequencing data. Study details: Relapsing-remitting, secondary progressive and progressive-relapsing multiple sclerosis were all included among the disease courses. General study findings and limits: F measure grouped same-batch samples tightly together. Normalized Chao1 diversity in multiple sclerosis patients fell significantly below that of controls. A handful of TRBV segments occurring more often in patients than controls included TRBV5-6, TRBV5-1 and TRBV20-1.

A word on this clonotype: Its antigen is not known.

CDR3 size: 14 residues. The V and J ends lost 7 bases and 0 bases respectively, with 12 bases between them. Germline V CDR1 and CDR2: LGHNT, FRNRAP. Carried by the TCR beta cDNA libraries were unique molecular identifiers. There were roughly 0.95 to 11 million T cells, and approximately 500,000 cDNA molecules came from them. In TCRdb, the PCR reads were re-called with MiXCR into one record per CDR3 protein. The data contain about 820,000 distinct CDR3 sequences, around 53% of them singletons. The origin of this receptor is a girl between 5 and 17 years old with multiple sclerosis. The gene calls are TRBV12-5 and TRBJ2-5, with D hard to call. The sequenced material came from blood. This CDR3 reads CASVPDSYQETQYF. CDR3 sequence (DNA): TGTGCTAGTGTCCCCGACTCCTACCAAGAGACCCAGTACTTC.